The T cell receptor beta chain described here comes from a study of T-cell reconstitution after alpha-beta-depleted transplantation in children (dated by TCRdb to the mid-2010s). Study-level background: Using TCR repertoire profiling, the study quantitatively followed how T-cell immune reconstitution unfolded in children after TCRalphabeta/CD19-depleted allogeneic hematopoietic cell transplantation. On the study overall, not on this receptor specifically: The apparently early recovery of alphabetaT-cell counts about two months after transplant reportedly depended on only several hundred rapidly expanded clones that came from non-depleted graft cells. The high TCRbeta diversity at day 60 in some patients was ascribed to recipient T cells and intrathymic progenitors that had survived conditioning. Over the following months the frequencies of hyperexpanded clones went down, and after one year T-cell counts and TCRbeta diversity were mostly credited to newly produced T cells.

The CDR3, cysteine through phenylalanine, is 13 amino acids long. Only the CDR3 DNA stays, 39 bases, in frame from base 1. V and J are truncated by 2 bases and 1 base respectively, leaving an intervening sequence of 5 bases. Based on the germline V gene, the CDR1 and CDR2 sequences are MNHEY and SVGAGI. The library was built by means of PCR. Sequencing took place on an Illumina HiSeq 2500. To normalize quantification of the TCRbeta repertoire, the TCR libraries were built with molecular barcoding that relied on unique molecular identifiers. The public reads were reanalyzed by TCRdb: fastp trimming at Q25, MiXCR alignment, in-frame beta chains only. Identical CDR3 proteins give one entry, which carries the most common genes and DNA. Recorded for this sample are some 460,000 distinct CDR3 sequences; about 17% of them occurred a single time. Roughly 29% of the sample is taken by the ten largest. Note on this clonotype: It lacks a known antigen. No qualities accompany the bases; no much larger clone lies one base away.

The treatment or condition label, read with the paper, signifies: allogeneic hematopoietic cell transplantation with graft depleted of TCRalphabeta T cells and CD19 B cells. Transplant recipients were children who received TCRalphabeta/CD19-depleted allogeneic hematopoietic cell grafts. Sequencing used PBMCs, mostly from graft donor cells, obtained 360 days after TCRalphabeta/CD19-depleted stem cell transplant. This clonotype was obtained from a boy less than two years old who had a stem cell transplant for Wiskott-Aldrich syndrome, so the T cells may come from the graft donor. This chain is built from TRBV6-5 and TRBJ1-2; the D gene identity is not certain. The CDR3 region reads CASSYRSNYGYTF. The DNA reads TGTGCCAGCAGTTACAGGAGTAACTATGGCTACACCTTC.